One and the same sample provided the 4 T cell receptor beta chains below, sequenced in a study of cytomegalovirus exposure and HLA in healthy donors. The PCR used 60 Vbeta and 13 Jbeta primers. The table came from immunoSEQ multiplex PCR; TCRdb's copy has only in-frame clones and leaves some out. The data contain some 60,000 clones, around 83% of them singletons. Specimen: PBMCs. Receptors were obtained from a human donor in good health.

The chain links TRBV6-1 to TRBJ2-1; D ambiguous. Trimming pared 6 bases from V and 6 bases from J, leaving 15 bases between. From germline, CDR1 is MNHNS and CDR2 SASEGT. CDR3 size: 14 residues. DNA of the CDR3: TGTGCCAGCAGCCACGAGGAAGGCTGCAATGAGCAGTTCTTC. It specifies CASSHEEGCNEQFF.

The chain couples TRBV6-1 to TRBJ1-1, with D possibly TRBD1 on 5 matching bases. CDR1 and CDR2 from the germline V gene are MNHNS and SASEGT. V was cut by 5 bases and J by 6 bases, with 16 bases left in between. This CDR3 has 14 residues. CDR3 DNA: TGTGCCAGCAGTACCGGGACTCTATGGGCTGAAGCTTTCTTT. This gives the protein CASSTGTLWAEAFF.

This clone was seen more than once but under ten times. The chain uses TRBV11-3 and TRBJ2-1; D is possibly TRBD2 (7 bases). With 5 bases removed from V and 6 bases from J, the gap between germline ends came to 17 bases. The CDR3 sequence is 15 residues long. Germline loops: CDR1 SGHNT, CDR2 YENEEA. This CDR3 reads CASSRGAGAFNEQFF. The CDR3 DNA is TGTGCCAGCAGCCGAGGGGCGGGGGCCTTCAATGAGCAGTTCTTC.

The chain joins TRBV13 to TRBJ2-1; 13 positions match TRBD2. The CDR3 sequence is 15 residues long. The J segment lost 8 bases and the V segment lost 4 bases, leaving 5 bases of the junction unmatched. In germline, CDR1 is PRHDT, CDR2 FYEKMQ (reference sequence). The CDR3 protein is CASSSTSGGAHEQFF. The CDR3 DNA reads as TGTGCCAGCAGCTCTACTAGCGGGGGGGCCCATGAGCAGTTCTTC. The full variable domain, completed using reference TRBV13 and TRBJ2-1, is AAGVIQSPRHLIKEKRETATLKCYPIPRHDTVYWYQQGPGQDPQFLISFYEKMQSDKGSIPDRFSAQQFSDYHSELNMSSLELGDSALYFCASSSTSGGAHEQFFGPGTRLTVL.